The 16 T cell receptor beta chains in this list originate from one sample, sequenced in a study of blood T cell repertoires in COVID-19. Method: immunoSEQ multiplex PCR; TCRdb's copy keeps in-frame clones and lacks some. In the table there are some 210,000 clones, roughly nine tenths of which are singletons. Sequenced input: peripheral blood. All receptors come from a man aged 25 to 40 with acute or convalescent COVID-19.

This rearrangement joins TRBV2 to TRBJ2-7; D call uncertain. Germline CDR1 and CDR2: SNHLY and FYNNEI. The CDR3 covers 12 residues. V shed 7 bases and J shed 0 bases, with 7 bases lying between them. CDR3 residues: CASTANSYEQYF. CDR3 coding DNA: TGTGCCAGCACTGCGAACTCCTACGAGCAGTACTTC.

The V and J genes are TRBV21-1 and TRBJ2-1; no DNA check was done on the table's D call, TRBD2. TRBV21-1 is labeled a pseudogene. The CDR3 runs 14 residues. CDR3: CASSTTGTRNEQFF. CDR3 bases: TGTGCCAGCAGCACTACCGGGACTAGAAATGAGCAGTTCTTC.

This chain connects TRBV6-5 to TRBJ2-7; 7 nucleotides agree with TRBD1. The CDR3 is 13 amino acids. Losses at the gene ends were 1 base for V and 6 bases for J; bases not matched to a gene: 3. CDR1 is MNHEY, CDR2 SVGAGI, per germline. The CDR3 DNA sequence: TGTGCCAGCAGTTACTACAGGGGATCCGAGCAGTACTTC. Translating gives CASSYYRGSEQYF.

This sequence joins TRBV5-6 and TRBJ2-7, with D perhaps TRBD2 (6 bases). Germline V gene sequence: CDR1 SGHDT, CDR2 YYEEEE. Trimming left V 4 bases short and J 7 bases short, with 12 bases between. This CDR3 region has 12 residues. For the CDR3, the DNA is TGTGCCAGCAGCCTGGGAGGAGGAGAGCAGTACTTC. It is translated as CASSLGGGEQYF.

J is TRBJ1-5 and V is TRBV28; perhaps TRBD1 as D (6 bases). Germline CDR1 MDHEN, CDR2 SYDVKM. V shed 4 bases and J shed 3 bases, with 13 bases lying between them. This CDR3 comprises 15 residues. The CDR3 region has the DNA TGTGCCAGCAGTTCTACGGACAGTCCCAATCAGCCCCAGCATTTT. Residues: CASSSTDSPNQPQHF.

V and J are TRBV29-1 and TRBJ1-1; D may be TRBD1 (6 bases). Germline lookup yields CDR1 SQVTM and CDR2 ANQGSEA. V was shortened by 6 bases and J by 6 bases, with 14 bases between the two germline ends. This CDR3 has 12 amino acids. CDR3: CSVVGHVPEAFF. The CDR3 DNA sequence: TGCAGCGTAGTGGGACATGTCCCTGAAGCTTTCTTT.

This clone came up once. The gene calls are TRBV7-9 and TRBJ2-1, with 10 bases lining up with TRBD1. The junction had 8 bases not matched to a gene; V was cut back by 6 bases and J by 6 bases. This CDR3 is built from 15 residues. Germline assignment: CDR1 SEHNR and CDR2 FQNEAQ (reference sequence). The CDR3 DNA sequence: TGTGCCAGCAGATCGGGACAGGGGAGGGTCAATGAGCAGTTCTTC. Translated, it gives CASRSGQGRVNEQFF.

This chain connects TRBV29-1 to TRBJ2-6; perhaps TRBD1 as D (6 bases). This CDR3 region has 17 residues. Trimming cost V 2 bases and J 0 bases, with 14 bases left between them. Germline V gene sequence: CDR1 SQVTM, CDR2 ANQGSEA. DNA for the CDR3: TGCAGCGTTGAACCAATGGACAGAAACTCTGGGGCCAACGTCCTGACTTTC. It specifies CSVEPMDRNSGANVLTF.

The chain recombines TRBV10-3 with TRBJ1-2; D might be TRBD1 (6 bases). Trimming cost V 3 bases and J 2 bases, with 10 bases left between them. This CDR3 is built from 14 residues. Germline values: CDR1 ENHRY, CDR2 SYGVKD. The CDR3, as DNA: TGTGCCATCAGTGACCCGGGACACAACTATGGCTACACCTTC. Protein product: CAISDPGHNYGYTF.

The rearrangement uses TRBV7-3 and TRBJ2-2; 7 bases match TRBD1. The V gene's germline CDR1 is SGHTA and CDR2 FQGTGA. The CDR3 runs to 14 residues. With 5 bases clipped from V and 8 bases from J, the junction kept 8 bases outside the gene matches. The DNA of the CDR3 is TGTGCCAGCAGCCCGGACAGGCCCGGAGGGGAGCTGTTTTTT. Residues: CASSPDRPGGELFF.

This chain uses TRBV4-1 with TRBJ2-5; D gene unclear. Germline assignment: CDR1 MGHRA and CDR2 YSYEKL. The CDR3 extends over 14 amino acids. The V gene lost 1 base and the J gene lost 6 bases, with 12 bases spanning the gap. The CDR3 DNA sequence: TGCGCCAGCAGCCAAGGGGCCCAGCAGAAGACCCAGTACTTC. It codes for CASSQGAQQKTQYF.

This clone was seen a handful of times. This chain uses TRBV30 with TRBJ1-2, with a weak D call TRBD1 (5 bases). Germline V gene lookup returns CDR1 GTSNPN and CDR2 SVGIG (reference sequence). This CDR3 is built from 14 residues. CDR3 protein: CAYYDTGTAYGYTF. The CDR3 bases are TGTGCTTACTATGACACCGGGACTGCCTATGGCTACACCTTC. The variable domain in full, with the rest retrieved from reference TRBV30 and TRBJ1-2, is SQTIHQWPATLVQPVGSPLSLECTVEGTSNPNLYWYRQAAGRGLQLLFYSVGIGQISSEVPQNLSASRPQDRQFILSSKKLLLSDSGFYLCAYYDTGTAYGYTFGSGTRLTVV.

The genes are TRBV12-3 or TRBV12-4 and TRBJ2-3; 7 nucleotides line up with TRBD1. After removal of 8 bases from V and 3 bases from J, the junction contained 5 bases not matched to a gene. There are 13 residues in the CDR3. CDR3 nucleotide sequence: TGTGCCAGCGACAGGGCGGTAACAGATACGCAGTATTTT. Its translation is CASDRAVTDTQYF.

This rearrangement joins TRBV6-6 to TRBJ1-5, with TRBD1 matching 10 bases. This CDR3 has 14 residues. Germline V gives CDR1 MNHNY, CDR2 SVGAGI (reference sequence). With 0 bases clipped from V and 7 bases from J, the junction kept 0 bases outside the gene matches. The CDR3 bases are TGTGCCAGCAGTTACTCGACAGGGGGCCAGCCCCAGCATTTT. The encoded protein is CASSYSTGGQPQHF.

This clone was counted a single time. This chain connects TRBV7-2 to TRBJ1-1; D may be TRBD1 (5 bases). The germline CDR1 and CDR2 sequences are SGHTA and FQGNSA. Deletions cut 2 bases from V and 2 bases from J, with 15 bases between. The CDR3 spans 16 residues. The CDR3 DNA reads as TGTGCCAGCAGCTTATCTCGAGCAGGGTTTAACACTGAAGCTTTCTTT. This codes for CASSLSRAGFNTEAFF. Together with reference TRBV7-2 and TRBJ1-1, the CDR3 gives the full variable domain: GAGVSQSPSNKVTEKGKDVELRCDPISGHTALYWYRQSLGQGLEFLIYFQGNSAPDKSGLPSDRFSAERTGGSVSTLTIQRTQQEDSAVYLCASSLSRAGFNTEAFFGQGTRLTVV.

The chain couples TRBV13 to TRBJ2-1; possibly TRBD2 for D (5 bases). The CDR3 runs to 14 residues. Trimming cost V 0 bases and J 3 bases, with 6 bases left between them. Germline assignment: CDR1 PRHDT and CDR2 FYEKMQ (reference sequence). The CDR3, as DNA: TGTGCCAGCAGCTTAGGGGACTTCTACAATGAGCAGTTCTTC. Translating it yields CASSLGDFYNEQFF.